This is a list of T cell receptor beta chains from one sample in a study of blood T cells in healthy people across ages. TCRdb reprocessed the 5' RACE reads with MiXCR, giving one entry per CDR3 protein. Here the sample spans 1.5 million to 1.8 million distinct CDR3 sequences, about 42% being singletons. The specimen was blood. Every receptor here comes from a woman younger than 30 in good health. Each CDR3 is given with its conserved first and last residue. D genes are given only for firm matches. Rows may omit the clone size; those that give it use once, few, many or a size class.

>TRBV28|-|-|TRBJ2-7
TGTGCCAGCCATCCGTCACTACCCTACAATGAGCAGTACTTC
CASHPSLPYNEQYF
>TRBV2|-|-|TRBJ1-2
TGTGCCAGCAGTGAAGGCGGGTTACCTGGCTACACCTTC
CASSEGGLPGYTF
>TRBV25-1|-|-|TRBJ2-3
TGTGCCAGCTCCCCCTCTCAGTCGCAGTATTTT
CASSPSQSQYF
>TRBV7-2|-|-|TRBJ2-3
TGTGCCAGCAGCTTTCGGGCCAAAACAGATACGCAGTATTTT
CASSFRAKTDTQYF
>TRBV7-2|-|few|TRBJ1-1
TGTGCCAGCAGCTTAGGGCAGGGGCCGCTTAGAGCTTTCTTT
CASSLGQGPLRAFF
>TRBV20-1|-|-|TRBJ2-7
TGCAGTGCCCAGGAGACAAGCTACGAGCAGTACTTC
CSAQETSYEQYF
>TRBV20-1|-|-|TRBJ2-7
TGCAGTGTTGAGGCGGAACGATCCTACGAGCAGTACTTC
CSVEAERSYEQYF
>TRBV4-3|-|few|TRBJ2-4
TGCGCCAGCAGCCAAGATTGGGGCAGCCTAGCCAAAAACATTCAGTACTTC
CASSQDWGSLAKNIQYF
>TRBV5-1|-|-|TRBJ2-3
TGCGCCAGCAGTGGTATAGTAGCAGGCACAGATACGCAGTATTTT
CASSGIVAGTDTQYF
>TRBV18|-|few|TRBJ2-3
TGTGCCAGCTCAAGTCAGGAATGGACAGATACGCAGTATTTT
CASSSQEWTDTQYF
>TRBV12-3/TRBV12-4|TRBD2|-|TRBJ2-2
TGTGCCAGCAGTTCCGCAAGACTAGCGGGAGGGACGAACACCGGGGAGCTGTTTTTT
CASSSARLAGGTNTGELFF
>TRBV7-2|-|few|TRBJ1-1
TGTGCCAGCAGCTTAGTGGTTGGTCAGGGCACTGAAGCTTTCTTT
CASSLVVGQGTEAFF
>TRBV4-2|-|-|TRBJ1-2
TGTGCCAGCAGCCAGCTAAACAGACAGCTCAGCTATGGCTACACCTTC
CASSQLNRQLSYGYTF
>TRBV6-2/TRBV6-3|-|few|TRBJ2-3
TGTGCCAGCAGTGTGAAGGGCGGGGATACGCAGTATTTT
CASSVKGGDTQYF
>TRBV24-1|-|few|TRBJ2-1
TGTGCCACAGCCCAGGGACAACTAAACAATGAGCAGTTCTTC
CATAQGQLNNEQFF
>TRBV6-6|-|-|TRBJ1-5
TGTGCCAGCAGGCCCGAGGGCATAAGCAATCAGCCCCAGCATTTT
CASRPEGISNQPQHF
>TRBV2|TRBD1|few|TRBJ2-5
TGTGCCAGCAGTCCACAGGGGATAGGGGAGACCCAGTACTTC
CASSPQGIGETQYF
>TRBV5-1|-|-|TRBJ1-2
TGCGCCAGCAGCTTGGAAGGGGTAGAGCTTGGCTACACCTTC
CASSLEGVELGYTF
>TRBV7-2|-|few|TRBJ2-1
TGTGCCAGCAGCTTGTGGCGTAGCGTCAATGAGCAGTTCTTC
CASSLWRSVNEQFF
>TRBV6-6|-|-|TRBJ2-6
TGTGCCAGCAGTTACTCCAAGGGGTTTGGGGCCAACGTCCTGACTTTC
CASSYSKGFGANVLTF
>TRBV6-2/TRBV6-3|-|few|TRBJ2-7
TGTGCCAGCAGCGATCCGGGACTCCAATCCAATGAGCAGTACTTC
CASSDPGLQSNEQYF
>TRBV25-1|TRBD1|few|TRBJ2-5
TGTGCCACCTCGTATGCGTCACAGGGGGGGACCCAGTACTTC
CATSYASQGGTQYF
>TRBV11-2|-|-|TRBJ2-5
TGTGCCAGCAGCGATACCGGGAGTAAAGAGACCCAGTACTTC
CASSDTGSKETQYF
>TRBV3-1|-|few|TRBJ1-1
TGTGCCAGCAGCCAAGGAGGGGGATGGCCTGAAGCTTTCTTT
CASSQGGGWPEAFF
>TRBV4-1|-|few|TRBJ2-1
TGCGCCAGCAGCCAAGACCTTGCCCAGTTCTTC
CASSQDLAQFF
>TRBV5-1|TRBD1|-|TRBJ1-1
TGCGCCAGCAGCATAGACAGGGGCACTGAAGCTTTCTTT
CASSIDRGTEAFF
>TRBV3-1|-|-|TRBJ2-1
TGTGCCAGCAGCCAAGCCAGGGGCGTGATGTTCTTC
CASSQARGVMFF
>TRBV10-2|-|-|TRBJ2-3
TGCGCCAGCGGAGATAGCAGGGGCACAGATACGCAGTATTTT
CASGDSRGTDTQYF
>TRBV10-1|-|few|TRBJ2-3
TGCGCCAGCAGTGAGATTCCAGGGGCCACAGATACGCAGTATTTT
CASSEIPGATDTQYF
>TRBV5-6|-|-|TRBJ1-6
TGTGCCAGCAGCTTGGCCCCGGGGGATCCCTCACCCCTCCACTTT
CASSLAPGDPSPLHF
>TRBV7-2|-|few|TRBJ1-6
TGTGCCAGCAGCTTGGGGACACATCGCTCCTATAATTCACCCCTCCACTTT
CASSLGTHRSYNSPLHF
>TRBV12-3/TRBV12-4|-|-|TRBJ1-2
TGTGCCAGCAGTGCTTGGGGTTATCAGGGCCCCTCTAACTATGGCTACACCTTC
CASSAWGYQGPSNYGYTF
>TRBV18|-|-|TRBJ1-6
TGTGCCAGCTCACCACCGTCGGGTCAGTGGAGCTCCTATAATTCACCCCTCCACTTT
CASSPPSGQWSSYNSPLHF
>TRBV7-9|-|-|TRBJ1-2
TGTGCCAGCAGCCTCTCGGGACCGCTCCTACTCTACACCTTC
CASSLSGPLLLYTF
>TRBV20-1|-|few|TRBJ2-5
TGCAGTGCTAGAGGCCACCGGGACTGGAACAAAGAGACCCAGTACTTC
CSARGHRDWNKETQYF
>TRBV18|TRBD1|-|TRBJ1-5
TGTGCCAGCTCACCGGGACAGGGTCCGGAGCCCCAGCATTTT
CASSPGQGPEPQHF
>TRBV10-3|TRBD1|few|TRBJ2-3
TGTGCCATCAGGACAGGGGGGGAGACAGATACGCAGTATTTT
CAIRTGGETDTQYF
>TRBV7-9|-|-|TRBJ1-2
TGTGCCAGCAGCTTCTCAGGGGCCATCGCTTATGGCTACACCTTC
CASSFSGAIAYGYTF
>TRBV28|TRBD2|-|TRBJ2-7
TGTGCCAGCAGTTTAAGCGGACTAGCGGTTTACAATGAGCAGTACTTC
CASSLSGLAVYNEQYF
>TRBV20-1|-|-|TRBJ2-1
TGCAGTGGTAAGGGCACCTACAATGAGCAGTTCTTC
CSGKGTYNEQFF
>TRBV7-9|-|few|TRBJ2-7
TGTGCCAGCAGCGTAGGCCTCCGCTCCTACGAGCAGTACTTC
CASSVGLRSYEQYF
>TRBV12-3/TRBV12-4|-|few|TRBJ2-7
TGTGCCAGCAGACCCCAAGACCCCGGGATGTACAATGAGCAGTACTTC
CASRPQDPGMYNEQYF